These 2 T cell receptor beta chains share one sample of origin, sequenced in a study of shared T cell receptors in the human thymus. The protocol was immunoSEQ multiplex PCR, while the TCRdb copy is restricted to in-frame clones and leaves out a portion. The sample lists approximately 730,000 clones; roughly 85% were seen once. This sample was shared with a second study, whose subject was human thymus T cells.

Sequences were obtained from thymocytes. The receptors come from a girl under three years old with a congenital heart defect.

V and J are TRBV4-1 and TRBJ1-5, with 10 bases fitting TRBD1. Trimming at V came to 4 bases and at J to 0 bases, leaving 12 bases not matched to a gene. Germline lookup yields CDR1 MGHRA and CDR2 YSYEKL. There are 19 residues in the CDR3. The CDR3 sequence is CASSLGQGVIDGSNQPQHF. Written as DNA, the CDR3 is TGCGCCAGCAGCCTCGGACAGGGGGTAATTGACGGTAGCAATCAGCCCCAGCATTTT.

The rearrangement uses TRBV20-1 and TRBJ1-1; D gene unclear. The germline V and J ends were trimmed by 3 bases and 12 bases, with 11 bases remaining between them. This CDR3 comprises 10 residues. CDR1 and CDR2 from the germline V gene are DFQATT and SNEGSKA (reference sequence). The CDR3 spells CSASGEGTFF. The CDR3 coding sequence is TGCAGTGCTAGTGGGGAGGGAACTTTCTTT.